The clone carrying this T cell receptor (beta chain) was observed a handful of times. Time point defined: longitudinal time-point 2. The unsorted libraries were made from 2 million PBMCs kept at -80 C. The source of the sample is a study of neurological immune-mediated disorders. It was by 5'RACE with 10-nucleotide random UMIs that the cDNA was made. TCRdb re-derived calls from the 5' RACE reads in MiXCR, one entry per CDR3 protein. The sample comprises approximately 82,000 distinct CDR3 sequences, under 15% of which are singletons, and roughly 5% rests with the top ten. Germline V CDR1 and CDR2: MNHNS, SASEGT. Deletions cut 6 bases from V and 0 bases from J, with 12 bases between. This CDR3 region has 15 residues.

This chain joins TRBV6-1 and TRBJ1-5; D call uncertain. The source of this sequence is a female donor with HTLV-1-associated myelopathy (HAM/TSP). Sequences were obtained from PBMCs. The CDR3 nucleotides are TGTGCCAGCAGGAGGGCAACTTATAGCAATCAGCCCCAGCATTTT. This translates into CASRRATYSNQPQHF.